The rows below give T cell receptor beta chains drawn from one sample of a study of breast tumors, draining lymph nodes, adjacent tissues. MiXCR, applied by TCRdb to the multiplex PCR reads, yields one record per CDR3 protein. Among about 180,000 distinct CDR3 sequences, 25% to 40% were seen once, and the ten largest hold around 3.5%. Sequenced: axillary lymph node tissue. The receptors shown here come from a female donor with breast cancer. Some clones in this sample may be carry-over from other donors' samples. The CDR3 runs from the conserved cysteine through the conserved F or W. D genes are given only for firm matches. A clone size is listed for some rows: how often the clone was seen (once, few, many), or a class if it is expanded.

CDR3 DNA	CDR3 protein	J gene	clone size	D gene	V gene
TGCAGTGCTAGAGGTGGTCAGGGGTCGGACCAGCCCCAGCATTTT	CSARGGQGSDQPQHF	TRBJ1-5	many	NA	TRBV20-1
TGCAGTGCTAGAGACAGGACAGGCACAGATACGCAGTATTTT	CSARDRTGTDTQYF	TRBJ2-3	many	NA	TRBV20-1
TGTGTCAGCATCCGACGGACCGGGACCCTGGAAGATACGCAGTATTTT	CVSIRRTGTLEDTQYF	TRBJ2-3	NA	NA	TRBV11-2
TGTGCCAGCAGCCCGGACACAGACACAGATACGCAGTATTTT	CASSPDTDTDTQYF	TRBJ2-3	many	NA	TRBV7-9
TGTGCCAGCAGCCAAGTTTTGGTAGCGGGAGTCCACGAGCAGTACTTC	CASSQVLVAGVHEQYF	TRBJ2-7	many	TRBD2	TRBV3-1
TGTGCCAGCAGTTTAGGGGGTTACTATGGCTACACCTTC	CASSLGGYYGYTF	TRBJ1-2	many	NA	TRBV12-3/TRBV12-4
TGTGCCAGCAGCTTTCAGGGGGGAGATACGCAGTATTTT	CASSFQGGDTQYF	TRBJ2-3	NA	NA	TRBV7-2
TGCGCCAGCAGCCTAGGGACCTCGTACAATGAGCAGTTCTTC	CASSLGTSYNEQFF	TRBJ2-1	many	NA	TRBV4-3
TGTGCCAGCAGTTCCCGGGGGGGCAGCACAGATACGCAGTATTTT	CASSSRGGSTDTQYF	TRBJ2-3	NA	TRBD2	TRBV9
TGTGCCAGCAGCTGGAGCACTCCGGGACAGGTCTATGGCTACACCTTC	CASSWSTPGQVYGYTF	TRBJ1-2	many	TRBD1	TRBV5-4